This is a list of T cell receptor beta chains from one sample in a study of T cell responses to AZD1222 COVID-19 vaccine. The data were produced by immunoSEQ multiplex PCR, yet TCRdb's version contains in-frame clones alone and is incomplete. Among over 100,000 clones listed, 94% were seen once. Specimen: peripheral blood, collected on day 0 of AZD1222 vaccination. Source of these receptors: an adult in good health. CDR3s include the opening cysteine and the closing phenylalanine or tryptophan. A D gene is named only where the DNA matches it firmly. Rows give clone size only sometimes, using once, few, many, or a class for an expanded clone.

CDR3 length: 13; J gene: TRBJ1-5; D gene: TRBD1; V gene: TRBV6-6; clone size: .; CDR3 DNA: TGTGCCAGCAGCAAAGACAGGGTTCAGCCCCAGCATTTT; CDR3 protein: CASSKDRVQPQHF
CDR3 length: 12; J gene: TRBJ1-1; D gene: TRBD1; V gene: TRBV5-4; clone size: .; CDR3 DNA: TGTGCCAGCACCGGGGGGGACAGTGAAGCTTTCTTT; CDR3 protein: CASTGGDSEAFF
CDR3 length: 14; J gene: TRBJ2-7; D gene: TRBD1; V gene: TRBV4-3; clone size: .; CDR3 DNA: TGCGCCAGCAGCCGAAAACAGGGGTACTACGAGCAGTACTTC; CDR3 protein: CASSRKQGYYEQYF
CDR3 length: 14; J gene: TRBJ2-7; D gene: .; V gene: TRBV4-1; clone size: .; CDR3 DNA: TGCGCCAGCAGCCAAGATATGACAGGCGCCGAGCAGTACTTC; CDR3 protein: CASSQDMTGAEQYF
CDR3 length: 15; J gene: TRBJ2-2; D gene: .; V gene: TRBV30; clone size: once; CDR3 DNA: TGTGCCTGGAGTGTACGGACCCGTAGCACCGGGGAGCTGTTTTTT; CDR3 protein: CAWSVRTRSTGELFF
CDR3 length: 12; J gene: TRBJ2-1; D gene: .; V gene: TRBV9; clone size: .; CDR3 DNA: TGTGCCAGCAGTGGCTCCTACAATGAGCAGTTCTTC; CDR3 protein: CASSGSYNEQFF
CDR3 length: 13; J gene: TRBJ1-2; D gene: TRBD1; V gene: TRBV14; clone size: .; CDR3 DNA: TGTGCCAGCAGCCAAGGACAGGGAGAAGGCTACACCTTC; CDR3 protein: CASSQGQGEGYTF
CDR3 length: 15; J gene: TRBJ2-7; D gene: TRBD2; V gene: TRBV6-5; clone size: .; CDR3 DNA: TGTGCCAGCAGTCCTCAAGTAGCGGGAGAGAACGAGCAGTACTTC; CDR3 protein: CASSPQVAGENEQYF
CDR3 length: 14; J gene: TRBJ2-7; D gene: .; V gene: TRBV2; clone size: .; CDR3 DNA: TGTGCCAGCAGTGAAGTTTGGCTCCCCTACGAGCAGTACTTC; CDR3 protein: CASSEVWLPYEQYF
CDR3 length: 17; J gene: TRBJ2-5; D gene: TRBD2; V gene: TRBV9; clone size: .; CDR3 DNA: TGTGCCAGCAGCAAAACTCTAGCGGGAGGCCCCCGGGAGACCCAGTACTTC; CDR3 protein: CASSKTLAGGPRETQYF
CDR3 length: 15; J gene: TRBJ1-1; D gene: .; V gene: TRBV10-1; clone size: .; CDR3 DNA: TGCGCCAGCAGTGAGAGAAGGGGCAGGAGGTCTGAAGCTTTCTTT; CDR3 protein: CASSERRGRRSEAFF
CDR3 length: 12; J gene: TRBJ1-4; D gene: .; V gene: TRBV3-1/TRBV3-2; clone size: .; CDR3 DNA: TGTGCCAGCAGCCGCAGTGATGAAAAACTGTTTTTT; CDR3 protein: CASSRSDEKLFF
CDR3 length: 13; J gene: TRBJ1-2; D gene: .; V gene: TRBV7-9; clone size: few; CDR3 DNA: TGTGCCAGCAGCCAAGGAGCTAACTATGGCTACACCTTC; CDR3 protein: CASSQGANYGYTF
CDR3 length: 16; J gene: TRBJ2-5; D gene: TRBD2; V gene: TRBV19; clone size: .; CDR3 DNA: TGTGCCAGTAGTTCATCTAGCGGGAGGGCGGTGAAGACCCAGTACTTC; CDR3 protein: CASSSSSGRAVKTQYF
CDR3 length: 17; J gene: TRBJ1-3; D gene: TRBD1; V gene: TRBV4-1; clone size: once; CDR3 DNA: TGCGCCAGCAGCCAAGATCACAGGGGCCTTTCTGGAAACACCATATATTTT; CDR3 protein: CASSQDHRGLSGNTIYF
CDR3 length: 15; J gene: TRBJ1-6; D gene: .; V gene: TRBV6-1; clone size: .; CDR3 DNA: TGTGCCAGCAGTGAATCCGGGGGCGAGGATTCACCCCTCCACTTT; CDR3 protein: CASSESGGEDSPLHF
CDR3 length: 15; J gene: TRBJ2-5; D gene: TRBD2; V gene: TRBV6-5; clone size: .; CDR3 DNA: TGTGCCAGCAGCTCGGGGGGGATAGGCGGCGAGACCCAGTACTTC; CDR3 protein: CASSSGGIGGETQYF
CDR3 length: 14; J gene: TRBJ2-1; D gene: TRBD1; V gene: TRBV6-4; clone size: few; CDR3 DNA: TGTGCCAGCAGTGAAGGGGGCGCCTACAATGAGCAGTTCTTC; CDR3 protein: CASSEGGAYNEQFF
CDR3 length: 15; J gene: TRBJ2-2; D gene: .; V gene: TRBV27; clone size: .; CDR3 DNA: TGTGCCAGCTCTCCGACAGTCACGAACACCGGGGAGCTGTTTTTT; CDR3 protein: CASSPTVTNTGELFF
CDR3 length: 16; J gene: TRBJ2-3; D gene: TRBD2; V gene: TRBV7-8; clone size: .; CDR3 DNA: TGTGCCAGCAGCCCCAGGACTAGCGGGAGTCCAGATACGCAGTATTTT; CDR3 protein: CASSPRTSGSPDTQYF
CDR3 length: 15; J gene: TRBJ2-3; D gene: .; V gene: TRBV13; clone size: .; CDR3 DNA: TGTGCCAGCAGCTTAGGCTCTTCTAGCACAGATACGCAGTATTTT; CDR3 protein: CASSLGSSSTDTQYF
CDR3 length: 17; J gene: TRBJ1-2; D gene: TRBD1; V gene: TRBV28; clone size: .; CDR3 DNA: TGTGCCAGCAGTCTGGGGACAGGGCGTGGGTTAACTAATGGCTACACCTTC; CDR3 protein: CASSLGTGRGLTNGYTF
CDR3 length: 13; J gene: TRBJ1-1; D gene: .; V gene: TRBV6-5; clone size: .; CDR3 DNA: TGTGCCAGCACCATATCAGGGAACACTGAAGCTTTCTTT; CDR3 protein: CASTISGNTEAFF
CDR3 length: 12; J gene: TRBJ1-6; D gene: .; V gene: TRBV5-6; clone size: .; CDR3 DNA: TGTGCCAGCAGCTTTGTGGGGTCACCCCTCCACTTT; CDR3 protein: CASSFVGSPLHF
CDR3 length: 14; J gene: TRBJ1-2; D gene: TRBD1; V gene: TRBV7-2; clone size: .; CDR3 DNA: TGTGCCAGCAGCTTACAGGGGGCCGGGGATGGCTACACCTTC; CDR3 protein: CASSLQGAGDGYTF
CDR3 length: 14; J gene: TRBJ1-2; D gene: .; V gene: TRBV5-6; clone size: .; CDR3 DNA: TGTGCCAGCAGCGGTCGTGGTTCCCTAGGAGGCTACACCTTC; CDR3 protein: CASSGRGSLGGYTF
CDR3 length: 14; J gene: TRBJ1-2; D gene: .; V gene: TRBV18; clone size: .; CDR3 DNA: TGTGCCAGCTCACCAGGGGGAGCTAACTATGGCTACACCTTC; CDR3 protein: CASSPGGANYGYTF
CDR3 length: 12; J gene: TRBJ2-7; D gene: .; V gene: TRBV2; clone size: .; CDR3 DNA: TGTGCCAGTGAGACTAGTCACTACGAGCAGTACTTC; CDR3 protein: CASETSHYEQYF
CDR3 length: 14; J gene: TRBJ1-2; D gene: .; V gene: TRBV10-3; clone size: .; CDR3 DNA: TGTGCCATCAGTGAGGTGGGCAGGGGCTATGGCTACACCTTC; CDR3 protein: CAISEVGRGYGYTF
CDR3 length: 13; J gene: TRBJ2-7; D gene: .; V gene: TRBV6-2/TRBV6-3; clone size: .; CDR3 DNA: TGTGCCAGCAGTCCCGGGCTTAACGTGGAGCAGTACTTC; CDR3 protein: CASSPGLNVEQYF
CDR3 length: 14; J gene: TRBJ1-3; D gene: .; V gene: TRBV6-1; clone size: .; CDR3 DNA: TGTGCCAGCAGTGAAGGGAGCTCTGGAAACACCATATATTTT; CDR3 protein: CASSEGSSGNTIYF
CDR3 length: 14; J gene: TRBJ1-1; D gene: .; V gene: TRBV10-2; clone size: .; CDR3 DNA: TGCGCCAGCAGTGAGCAGGGCAGAGGCACTGAAGCTTTCTTT; CDR3 protein: CASSEQGRGTEAFF
CDR3 length: 14; J gene: TRBJ2-5; D gene: .; V gene: TRBV6-5; clone size: .; CDR3 DNA: TGTGCCAGCAGTTACGGGCGGGTCCTGGGGACCCAGTACTTC; CDR3 protein: CASSYGRVLGTQYF
CDR3 length: 16; J gene: TRBJ1-4; D gene: TRBD1; V gene: TRBV28; clone size: once; CDR3 DNA: TGTGCCAGCCAACTTACGTACGGGACAGGTTTAGAAAAACTGTTTTTT; CDR3 protein: CASQLTYGTGLEKLFF
CDR3 length: 11; J gene: TRBJ2-1; D gene: .; V gene: TRBV6-1; clone size: .; CDR3 DNA: TGTGCCAGCAGTTCGCAAAATGAGCAGTTCTTC; CDR3 protein: CASSSQNEQFF